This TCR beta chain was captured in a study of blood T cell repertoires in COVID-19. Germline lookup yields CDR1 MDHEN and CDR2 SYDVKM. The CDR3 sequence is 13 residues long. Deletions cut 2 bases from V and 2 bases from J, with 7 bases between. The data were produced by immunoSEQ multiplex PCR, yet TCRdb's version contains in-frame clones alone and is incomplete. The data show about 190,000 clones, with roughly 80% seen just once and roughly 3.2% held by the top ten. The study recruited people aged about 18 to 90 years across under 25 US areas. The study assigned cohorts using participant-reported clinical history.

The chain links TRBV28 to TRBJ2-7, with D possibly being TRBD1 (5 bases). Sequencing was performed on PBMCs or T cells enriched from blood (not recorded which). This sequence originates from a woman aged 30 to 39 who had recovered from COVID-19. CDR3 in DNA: TGTGCCAGCAGTTTAAGGGGTCCCTACGAGCAGTACGTC. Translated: CASSLRGPYEQYV.